The 25 T cell receptor beta chains below all came from one sample that was sequenced in a study of early T cells in non-severe SARS-CoV-2 infection. TCRdb independently ran MiXCR on the 5' RACE reads; one entry per CDR3 protein. The sample shows 35,000 to 45,000 distinct CDR3 sequences, approximately 5.1% of them seen only once. Sequenced material: whole blood, taken at baseline. The source of these receptors is an adult who was a healthcare worker with PCR-confirmed SARS-CoV-2 infection or an uninfected control (not recorded which).

Of note for this clonotype: A much larger clone differs by one base, so this may be a read error. The chain couples TRBV5-1 to TRBJ2-2; D unresolved. CDR3 size: 14 residues. The germline V gene has CDR1 SGHRS and CDR2 YFSETQ. V lost 0 bases to trimming and J lost 4 bases, with 7 bases between them. DNA of the CDR3: TGCGCCAGCAGCTTGGATGGGTCCACCGGGGAGCTGTTTTTT. Amino acid sequence: CASSLDGSTGELFF.

This rearrangement joins TRBV24-1 to TRBJ1-5, with D tentatively TRBD1 (5 bases). The CDR3 length is 14 residues. CDR1 and CDR2 (germline): KGHDR, SFDVKD. Trimming left V 5 bases short and J 5 bases short, with 12 bases between. The CDR3 DNA is TGTGCCACCAGTGGAGGGGCAGTCCATCAGCCCCAGCATTTT. Its protein is CATSGGAVHQPQHF.

The V gene is TRBV7-9, the J gene TRBJ2-2; tentatively, D is TRBD1 (5 bases). CDR1 SEHNR and CDR2 FQNEAQ come from the germline V gene (reference sequence). V was shortened by 5 bases and J by 4 bases, with 11 bases between the two germline ends. The CDR3 length is 14 residues. CDR3 amino acids: CASSPDSITGELFF. The CDR3 coding sequence is TGTGCCAGCAGCCCAGACAGTATCACCGGGGAGCTGTTTTTT.

There are many counts of this clonotype. The chain uses TRBV12-3 or TRBV12-4 and TRBJ1-1, with 9 bases fitting TRBD1. The CDR3 runs to 15 residues. V was pared by 4 bases and J by 3 bases, with 6 bases of the junction left unmatched. CDR3 bases: TGTGCCAGCAGTTCTTACAGGGGGCGGGACACTGAAGCTTTCTTT. Protein sequence: CASSSYRGRDTEAFF.

This clonotype came up many times. V gene TRBV6-1 combines with J gene TRBJ1-5; D remains unclear. This CDR3 spans 15 amino acids. V was cut by 3 bases and J by 6 bases, with 15 bases left in between. CDR1 is MNHNS and CDR2 is SASEGT in the germline V gene. DNA of the CDR3: TGTGCCAGCAGTGACAGTTCGTGGAGCGTTCAGCCCCAGCATTTT. Translated: CASSDSSWSVQPQHF.

This clonotype occurred a few times. The CDR3 protein is CSGGRAQETQYF. The CDR3 DNA reads TGCTCAGGAGGGCGGGCCCAAGAGACCCAGTACTTC. The genes are TRBV29-1 and TRBJ2-5, with D possibly TRBD2 on 6 matching bases. This CDR3 contains 12 residues. The germline gives CDR1 SQVTM, CDR2 ANQGSEA.

This clonotype showed up many times. This chain links TRBV18 with TRBJ1-5; D may be TRBD1 (6 bases). The germline V gene encodes CDR1 KGHSH and CDR2 LQKENI. Trimming stripped 6 bases from V and 1 base from J, with 16 bases between. The CDR3 consists of 16 residues. The CDR3 spells CASSLKDSRSNQPQHF. The DNA of the CDR3 is TGTGCCAGCTCGCTGAAGGACAGTCGAAGCAATCAGCCCCAGCATTTT.

As concerns this clonotype: Possible read error: a much larger clone is one base away. The V call is TRBV14, the J call TRBJ1-2; D perhaps matches TRBD1 (5 bases). This CDR3 has 13 amino acids. CDR1 SGHDN and CDR2 FVKESK come from the germline V gene. CDR3 nucleotide sequence: TGTGCCAGCAGCTACGACAGAAAATATGGCTTCACCTTC. Translating it yields CASSYDRKYGFTF.

This clonotype was picked up many times. The V call is TRBV19, the J call TRBJ2-3; unclear D gene. V was cut by 9 bases and J by 2 bases, with 15 bases left in between. The germline gives CDR1 LNHDA, CDR2 SQIVND (reference sequence). The CDR3 totals 14 residues. The CDR3 DNA reads as TGTGCCAGCCGTACCGCGCGGCACACAGATACGCAGTATTTT. It encodes CASRTARHTDTQYF.

This clonotype was picked up a small number of times. The chain has TRBV4-2 and TRBJ2-1; 10 positions agree with TRBD2. Germline CDR1 LGHNA, CDR2 YNFKEQ. With V trimmed by 4 bases and J by 0 bases, 6 bases remained unmatched. This CDR3 is built from 17 residues. CDR3 sequence reads: CASSPLSSGSSYNEQFF. The CDR3 region has the DNA TGTGCCAGCAGCCCCTTATCTAGCGGGAGCTCCTACAATGAGCAGTTCTTC.

This clonotype was detected ten times or more. The chain combines TRBV20-1 with TRBJ2-1; TRBD1 might be the D (6 bases). From germline, CDR1 is DFQATT and CDR2 SNEGSKA (reference sequence). Trimming left V 7 bases short and J 3 bases short, with 13 bases between. The CDR3 totals 13 residues. The CDR3 protein is CSVYRDIYNEQFF. Here the CDR3 DNA reads TGCAGTGTGTACCGGGACATCTACAATGAGCAGTTCTTC.

In this sample, this clonotype turned up a few times. This chain uses TRBV18 with TRBJ2-5, with D possibly being TRBD2 (6 bases). The CDR3 has 16 residues. V dropped 3 bases and J dropped 2 bases, with 16 bases sitting between them. CDR1 and CDR2 (germline): KGHSH, LQKENI. The CDR3 here is CASSPANPAGQETQYF. The CDR3 DNA sequence: TGTGCCAGCTCACCCGCCAACCCCGCGGGGCAAGAGACCCAGTACTTC.

In this sample, this clonotype turned up many times. The chain recombines TRBV30 with TRBJ1-5, with D tentatively TRBD1 (6 bases). V shed 5 bases and J shed 0 bases, with 8 bases lying between them. CDR3 length equals 13 residues. CDR1 and CDR2 from the germline V gene are GTSNPN and SVGIG (reference sequence). CDR3 residues: CAWGGLSNQPQHF. CDR3 in DNA: TGTGCCTGGGGGGGCCTTAGCAATCAGCCCCAGCATTTT.

This clonotype was seen ten or more times. This chain links TRBV6-5 with TRBJ1-2; 9 bases agree with TRBD1. The CDR3 runs to 14 residues. Germline assignment: CDR1 MNHEY and CDR2 SVGAGI. V shed 5 bases and J 2 bases; nucleotides not matched to a gene: 3. CDR3 region: CASSPTGGNYGYTF. The CDR3 DNA follows: TGTGCCAGCAGTCCTACAGGGGGCAACTATGGCTACACCTTC.

A note on this clonotype: This may stem from a read error, because a much larger clone lies one nucleotide away. This sequence joins TRBV12-3 or TRBV12-4 and TRBJ2-7, with D perhaps assigned TRBD1 or TRBD2 (6 bases each). The CDR3 loop spans 12 amino acids. CDR3 sequence: CASSPDSRELYF. CDR3 bases: TGTGCCAGCAGCCCGGACAGTCGGGAGCTGTACTTC.

This clonotype came up many times. The V gene is TRBV10-3, the J gene TRBJ2-3; no definite D call. Trimming took 2 bases from V and 0 from J, leaving 3 bases between them. Germline-derived CDR1 and CDR2 are ENHRY and SYGVKD. This CDR3 spans 13 amino acids. The CDR3 DNA follows: TGTGCCATCAGTGAGATGAGCACAGATACGCAGTATTTT. Translating gives CAISEMSTDTQYF.

This clonotype occurred many times. CDR3 amino acids: CASSLDRGRDGYTF. The CDR3 bases are TGCGCCAGCAGCTTGGACAGGGGACGGGATGGCTACACCTTC. The chain has TRBV5-1 and TRBJ1-2, with 7 bases aligning to TRBD1. CDR3 length equals 14 residues. Trimming removed 0 bases from V and 6 bases from J; junction bases left unmatched: 5. Germline CDR1 reads SGHRS; CDR2 reads YFSETQ.

This clonotype was counted between two and nine times. This chain links TRBV10-3 with TRBJ2-2; no clear D. V shed 2 bases and J shed 7 bases, with 2 bases lying between them. The CDR3 spans 11 residues. Germline-derived CDR1 and CDR2 are ENHRY and SYGVKD. CDR3 residues: CAISEGGELFF. The CDR3 DNA is TGTGCCATCAGTGAGGGCGGGGAGCTGTTTTTT.

This clonotype was counted a few times. The rearrangement links TRBV19 to TRBJ1-2; D ambiguous. This CDR3 has 14 amino acids. V dropped 0 bases and J dropped 1 base, with 6 bases sitting between them. Per the germline V gene, CDR1 is LNHDA and CDR2 is SQIVND (reference sequence). CDR3: CASSIEVGNYGYTF. In nucleotides, the CDR3 is TGTGCCAGTAGTATAGAAGTCGGTAACTATGGCTACACCTTC. The full variable domain, with the rest looked up from reference TRBV19 and TRBJ1-2, is DGGITQSPKYLFRKEGQNVTLSCEQNLNHDAMYWYRQDPGQGLRLIYYSQIVNDFQKGDIAEGYSVSREKKESFPLTVTSAQKNPTAFYLCASSIEVGNYGYTFGSGTRLTVV.

This clonotype was counted at least ten times. The genes are TRBV10-3 and TRBJ1-1, with D possibly being TRBD1 (5 bases). Germline V CDR1 and CDR2: ENHRY, SYGVKD. V dropped 7 bases and J dropped 2 bases, with 17 bases sitting between them. The CDR3 contains 15 residues. The chain's CDR3 is CAIIAGRDFNTEAFF. CDR3 DNA: TGTGCCATCATCGCGGGCCGGGACTTTAACACTGAAGCTTTCTTT.

This clonotype appeared many times. The chain employs TRBV7-9 and TRBJ1-6; TRBD1 matches at 7 bases. This CDR3 contains 11 residues. CDR1 is SEHNR and CDR2 is FQNEAQ in the germline V gene (reference sequence). With V trimmed by 3 bases and J by 17 bases, 4 bases remained unmatched. CDR3 in amino acids: CASSLGDRVHF. The DNA for the CDR3 is TGTGCCAGCAGCTTGGGGGACAGAGTCCACTTT.

This clonotype was counted between two and nine times. The chain has TRBV24-1 and TRBJ2-5; TRBD1 agrees at 10 bases. J lost 2 bases, V lost 3 bases, and 2 bases had no gene match. This CDR3 is 15 amino acids long. Germline V lookup: CDR1 KGHDR, CDR2 SFDVKD. CDR3 DNA sequence: TGTGCCACCAGTGATAGGACAGGGGGACAAGAGACCCAGTACTTC. Amino acid sequence: CATSDRTGGQETQYF.

In this sample, this clonotype turned up many times. The chain uses TRBV4-2 and TRBJ2-1; 8 nucleotides align to TRBD2. Germline assignment: CDR1 LGHNA and CDR2 YNFKEQ. Losses at the gene ends were 1 base for V and 2 bases for J; bases not matched to a gene: 4. The CDR3 sequence is 16 residues long. The CDR3 nucleotides are TGTGCCAGCAGCCAAGGTAGCGGGAAAACCTACAATGAGCAGTTCTTC. This encodes CASSQGSGKTYNEQFF.

The chain carries TRBV7-2 and TRBJ2-6; D is unresolved. CDR1 and CDR2 from the germline V gene are SGHTA and FQGNSA. This CDR3 comprises 15 residues. Trimming shortened V by 6 bases and J by 4 bases, and 13 bases separated the two germline ends. CDR3: CASSPSATGANVLTF. CDR3 DNA sequence: TGTGCCAGCAGTCCTTCGGCAACCGGGGCCAACGTCCTGACTTTC. The full variable domain, completed using reference TRBV7-2 and TRBJ2-6, is GAGVSQSPSNKVTEKGKDVELRCDPISGHTALYWYRQSLGQGLEFLIYFQGNSAPDKSGLPSDRFSAERTGGSVSTLTIQRTQQEDSAVYLCASSPSATGANVLTFGAGSRLTVL.

This clonotype appeared many times. The gene calls are TRBV5-6 and TRBJ2-7; no definite D call. Trimming cost V 3 bases and J 3 bases, with 13 bases left between them. The V gene's germline CDR1 is SGHDT and CDR2 YYEEEE. This CDR3 has 14 amino acids. CDR3 in DNA: TGTGCCAGCAGCTCCTCGTTGCAAAGCTACGAGCAGTACGTC. Its protein is CASSSSLQSYEQYV.